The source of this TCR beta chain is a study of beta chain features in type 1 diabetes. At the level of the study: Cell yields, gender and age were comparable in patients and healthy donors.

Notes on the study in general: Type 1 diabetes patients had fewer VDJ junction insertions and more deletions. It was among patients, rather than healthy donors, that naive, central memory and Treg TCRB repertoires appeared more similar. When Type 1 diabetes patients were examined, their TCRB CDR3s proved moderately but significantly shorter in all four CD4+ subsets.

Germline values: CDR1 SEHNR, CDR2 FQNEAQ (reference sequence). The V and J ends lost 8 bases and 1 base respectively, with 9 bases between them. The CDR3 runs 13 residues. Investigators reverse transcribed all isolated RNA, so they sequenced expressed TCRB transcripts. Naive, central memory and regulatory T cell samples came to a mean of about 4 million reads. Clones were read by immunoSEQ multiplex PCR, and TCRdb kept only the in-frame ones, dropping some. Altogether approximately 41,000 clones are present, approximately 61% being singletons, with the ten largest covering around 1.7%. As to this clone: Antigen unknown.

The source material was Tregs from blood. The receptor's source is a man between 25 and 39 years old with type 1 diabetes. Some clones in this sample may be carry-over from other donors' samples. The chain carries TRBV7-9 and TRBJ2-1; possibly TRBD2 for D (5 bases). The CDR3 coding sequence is TGTGCCAGCGTCGGGGATTCCTACAATGAGCAGTTCTTC. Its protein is CASVGDSYNEQFF.